This T cell receptor beta chain emerged from a study of T cell repertoires in cytomegalovirus infection. Study-level findings and limits: Individuals carrying CMV plus the relevant HLA were identified by cumulative frequency of public TCR beta families. Clonotype analysis showed dominance of the ex vivo response by HLA-C-restricted CMV-specific TCR beta clonotypes.

TCRdb used MiXCR to reprocess the reads, holding one entry per CDR3 protein. Of under 150,000 distinct CDR3 sequences in the sample, around 30% were seen once. Germline CDR1 and CDR2: SGHVS and FNYEAQ. V dropped 5 bases and J dropped 7 bases, with 9 bases sitting between them. The CDR3 is 12 residues long. Of note for this clonotype: Its antigen is not known.

The chain recombines TRBV7-6 with TRBJ1-3; D is unclear. The sequence derives from a human donor in good health (CMV status not recorded). Some clones in this sample may be carry-over from other donors' samples. Specimen: CD8+ T cells from cultured PBMCs, collected from culture after CMV antigen stimulation. The CDR3 region is CASSHGSNTIYF. CDR3 coding DNA: TGTGCCAGCAGCCATGGATCCAACACCATATATTTT.